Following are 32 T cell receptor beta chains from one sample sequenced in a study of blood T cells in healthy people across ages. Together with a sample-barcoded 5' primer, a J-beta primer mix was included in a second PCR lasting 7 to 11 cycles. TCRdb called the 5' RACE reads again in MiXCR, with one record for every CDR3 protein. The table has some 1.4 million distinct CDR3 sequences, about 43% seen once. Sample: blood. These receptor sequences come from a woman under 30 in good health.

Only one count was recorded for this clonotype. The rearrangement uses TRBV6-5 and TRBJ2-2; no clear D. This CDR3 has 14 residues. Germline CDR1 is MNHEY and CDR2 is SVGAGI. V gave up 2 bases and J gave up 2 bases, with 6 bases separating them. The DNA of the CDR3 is TGTGCCAGCAGTTACGAGAAAAACACCGGGGAGCTGTTTTTT. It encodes CASSYEKNTGELFF.

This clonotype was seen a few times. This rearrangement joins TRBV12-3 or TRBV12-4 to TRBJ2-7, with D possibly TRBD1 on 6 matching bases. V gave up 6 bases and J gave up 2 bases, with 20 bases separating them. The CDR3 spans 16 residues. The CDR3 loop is CASRPTTGSNTYEQYF. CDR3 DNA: TGTGCCAGCAGGCCAACGACAGGTAGCAACACCTACGAGCAGTACTTC.

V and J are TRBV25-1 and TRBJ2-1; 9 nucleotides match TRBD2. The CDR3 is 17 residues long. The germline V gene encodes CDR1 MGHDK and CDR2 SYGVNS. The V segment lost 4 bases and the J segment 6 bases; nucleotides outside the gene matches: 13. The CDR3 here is CASSVKGLAQSSNEQFF. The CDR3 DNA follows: TGTGCCAGCAGTGTCAAGGGACTAGCTCAGTCTAGCAATGAGCAGTTCTTC.

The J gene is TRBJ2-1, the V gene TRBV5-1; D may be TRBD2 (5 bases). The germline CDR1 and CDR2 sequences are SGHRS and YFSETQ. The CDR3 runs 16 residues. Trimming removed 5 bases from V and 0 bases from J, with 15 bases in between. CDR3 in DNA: TGCGCCAGCAGTATCTGGCGGGCAAGCTCCTACAATGAGCAGTTCTTC. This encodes CASSIWRASSYNEQFF. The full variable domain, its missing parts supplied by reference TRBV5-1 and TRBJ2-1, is KAGVTQTPRYLIKTRGQQVTLSCSPISGHRSVSWYQQTPGQGLQFLFEYFSETQRNKGNFPGRFSGRQFSNSRSEMNVSTLELGDSALYLCASSIWRASSYNEQFFGPGTRLTVL.

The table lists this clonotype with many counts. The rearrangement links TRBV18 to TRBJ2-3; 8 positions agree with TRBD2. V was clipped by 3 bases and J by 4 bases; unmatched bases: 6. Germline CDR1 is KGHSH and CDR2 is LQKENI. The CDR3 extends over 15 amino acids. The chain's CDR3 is CASSPRAGAADTQYF. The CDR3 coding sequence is TGTGCCAGCTCACCTCGAGCGGGGGCTGCAGATACGCAGTATTTT.

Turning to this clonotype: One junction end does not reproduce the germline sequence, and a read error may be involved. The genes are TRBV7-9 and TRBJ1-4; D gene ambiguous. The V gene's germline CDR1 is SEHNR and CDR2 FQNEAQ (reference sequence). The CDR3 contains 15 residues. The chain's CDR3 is CASSPNSGSNEKLFF. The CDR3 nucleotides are TGTGCCAGCAGCCCTAATTCGGGATCTAACGAAAAACTGTTTTTT.

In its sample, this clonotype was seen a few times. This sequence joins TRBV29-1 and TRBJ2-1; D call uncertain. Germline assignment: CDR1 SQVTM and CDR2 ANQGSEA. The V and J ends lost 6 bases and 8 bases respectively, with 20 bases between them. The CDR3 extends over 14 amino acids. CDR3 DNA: TGCAGCGTATCTTCCGGGTCCAACGGCGATGAGCAGTTCTTC. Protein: CSVSSGSNGDEQFF.

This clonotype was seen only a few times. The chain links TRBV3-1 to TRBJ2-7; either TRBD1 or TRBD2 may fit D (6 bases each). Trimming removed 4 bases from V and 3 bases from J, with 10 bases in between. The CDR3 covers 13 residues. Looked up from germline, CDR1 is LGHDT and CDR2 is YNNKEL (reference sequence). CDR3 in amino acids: CASSRQDYYEQYF. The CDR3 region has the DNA TGTGCCAGCAGCCGACAGGACTACTACGAGCAGTACTTC.

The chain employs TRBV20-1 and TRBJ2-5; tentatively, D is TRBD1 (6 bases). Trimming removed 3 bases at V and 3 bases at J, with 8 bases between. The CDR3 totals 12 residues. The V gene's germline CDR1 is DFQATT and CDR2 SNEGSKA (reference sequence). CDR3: CSASRGEETQYF. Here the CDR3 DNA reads TGCAGTGCTAGCAGGGGTGAAGAGACCCAGTACTTC.

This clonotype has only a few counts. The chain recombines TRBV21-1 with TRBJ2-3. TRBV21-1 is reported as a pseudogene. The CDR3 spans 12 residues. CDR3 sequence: CASGSTEDTQYF. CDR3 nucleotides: TGTGCCAGCGGATCGACGGAGGATACGCAGTATTTT.

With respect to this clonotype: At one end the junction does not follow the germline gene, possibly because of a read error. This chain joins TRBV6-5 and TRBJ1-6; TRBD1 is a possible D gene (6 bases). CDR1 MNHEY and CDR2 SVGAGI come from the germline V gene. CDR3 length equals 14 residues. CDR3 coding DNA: TGCGCCAGCAGGGCCGGGACATCGAATTCACCCCTCCACTTT. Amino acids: CASRAGTSNSPLHF.

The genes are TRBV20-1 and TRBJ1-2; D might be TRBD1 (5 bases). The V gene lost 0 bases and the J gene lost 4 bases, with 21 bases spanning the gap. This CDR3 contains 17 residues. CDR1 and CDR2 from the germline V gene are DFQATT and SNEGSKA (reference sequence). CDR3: CSARDGAGSLGSYGYTF. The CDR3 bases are TGCAGTGCTAGAGATGGGGCCGGGTCTCTGGGTAGCTATGGCTACACCTTC.

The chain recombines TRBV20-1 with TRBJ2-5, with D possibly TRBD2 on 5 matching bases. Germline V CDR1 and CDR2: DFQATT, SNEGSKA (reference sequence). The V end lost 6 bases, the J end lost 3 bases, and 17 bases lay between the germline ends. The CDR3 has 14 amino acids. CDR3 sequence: CSALALEGKETQYF. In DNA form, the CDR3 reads TGCAGTGCCCTAGCCCTTGAGGGAAAAGAGACCCAGTACTTC.

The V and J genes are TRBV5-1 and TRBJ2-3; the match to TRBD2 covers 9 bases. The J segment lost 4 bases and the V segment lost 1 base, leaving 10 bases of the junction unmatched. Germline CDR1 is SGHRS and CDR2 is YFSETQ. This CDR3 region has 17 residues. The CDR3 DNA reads TGCGCCAGCAGCTTGAGGGTGACAGCGGGAGGATCAGATACGCAGTATTTT. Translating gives CASSLRVTAGGSDTQYF.

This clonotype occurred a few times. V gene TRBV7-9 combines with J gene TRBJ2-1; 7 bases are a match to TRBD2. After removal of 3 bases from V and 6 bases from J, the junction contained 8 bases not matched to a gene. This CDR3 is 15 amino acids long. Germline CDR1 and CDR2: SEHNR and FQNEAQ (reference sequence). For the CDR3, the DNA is TGTGCCAGCAGCTTCCGGGACCCGGGGGGCAATGAGCAGTTCTTC. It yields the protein CASSFRDPGGNEQFF.

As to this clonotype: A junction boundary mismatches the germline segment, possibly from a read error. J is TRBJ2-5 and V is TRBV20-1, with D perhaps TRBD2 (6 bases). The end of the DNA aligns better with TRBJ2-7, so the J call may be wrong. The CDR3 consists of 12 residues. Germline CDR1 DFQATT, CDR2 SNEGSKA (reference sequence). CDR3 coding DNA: TGCATTGCTAGCACGGGGGACTACGAGCAGTACTTC. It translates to CIASTGDYEQYF.

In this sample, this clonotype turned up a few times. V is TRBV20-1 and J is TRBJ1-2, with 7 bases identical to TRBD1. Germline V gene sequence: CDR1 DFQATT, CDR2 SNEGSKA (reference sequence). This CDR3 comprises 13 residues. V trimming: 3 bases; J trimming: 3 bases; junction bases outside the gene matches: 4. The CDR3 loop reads CSASLGQDYGYTF. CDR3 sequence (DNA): TGCAGTGCTAGCCTCGGACAGGACTATGGCTACACCTTC.

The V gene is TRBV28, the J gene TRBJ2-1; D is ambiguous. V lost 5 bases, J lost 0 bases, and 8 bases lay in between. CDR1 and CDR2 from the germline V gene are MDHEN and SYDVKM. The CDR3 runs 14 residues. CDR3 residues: CASSPRYSYNEQFF. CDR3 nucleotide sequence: TGTGCCAGCAGTCCCCGATACTCCTACAATGAGCAGTTCTTC.

The DNA of the CDR3 is TGCGCCAGCAGCCAAGAAGCATTGGGGACAGCAACCTACGAGCAGTACTTC. Protein sequence: CASSQEALGTATYEQYF. The gene calls are TRBV4-1 and TRBJ2-7; 7 positions agree with TRBD1. The germline gives CDR1 MGHRA, CDR2 YSYEKL. Unmatched junction bases numbered 10, after V lost 0 bases and J lost 2 bases. This CDR3 is built from 17 residues.

The CDR3 nucleotides read TGTGCCAGCCCGGATGAGCGGGGGGGCCGCTTCAATGAGCAGTTCTTC. It specifies CASPDERGGRFNEQFF. This sequence joins TRBV7-9 and TRBJ2-1; 10 bases fit TRBD2. The V gene end was trimmed by 8 bases and the J gene end by 6 bases; junction bases not matched to a gene: 13. This CDR3 spans 16 amino acids. CDR1 is SEHNR, CDR2 FQNEAQ, per germline (reference sequence).

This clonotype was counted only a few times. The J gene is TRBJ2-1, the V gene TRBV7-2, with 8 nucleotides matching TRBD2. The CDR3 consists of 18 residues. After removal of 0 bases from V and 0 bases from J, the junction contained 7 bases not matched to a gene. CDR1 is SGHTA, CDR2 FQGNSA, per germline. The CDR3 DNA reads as TGTGCCAGCAGCTTAGCGGGAGGACTAGCTCCCTCCTACAATGAGCAGTTCTTC. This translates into CASSLAGGLAPSYNEQFF.

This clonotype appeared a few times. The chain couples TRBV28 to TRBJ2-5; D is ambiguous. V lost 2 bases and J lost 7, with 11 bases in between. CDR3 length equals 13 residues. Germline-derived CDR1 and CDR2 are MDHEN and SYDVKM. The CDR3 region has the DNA TGTGCCAGCAGTTTACCCAGCATAGCGACCCAGTACTTC. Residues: CASSLPSIATQYF. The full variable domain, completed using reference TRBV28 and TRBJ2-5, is DVKVTQSSRYLVKRTGEKVFLECVQDMDHENMFWYRQDPGLGLRLIYFSYDVKMKEKGDIPEGYSVSREKKERFSLILESASTNQTSMYLCASSLPSIATQYFGPGTRLLVL.

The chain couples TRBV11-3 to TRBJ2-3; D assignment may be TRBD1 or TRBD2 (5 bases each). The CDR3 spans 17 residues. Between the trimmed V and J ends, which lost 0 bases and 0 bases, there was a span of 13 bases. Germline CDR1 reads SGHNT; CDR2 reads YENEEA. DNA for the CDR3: TGTGCCAGCAGCTTAGAAGGATCGGGACGGAGCACAGATACGCAGTATTTT. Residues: CASSLEGSGRSTDTQYF.

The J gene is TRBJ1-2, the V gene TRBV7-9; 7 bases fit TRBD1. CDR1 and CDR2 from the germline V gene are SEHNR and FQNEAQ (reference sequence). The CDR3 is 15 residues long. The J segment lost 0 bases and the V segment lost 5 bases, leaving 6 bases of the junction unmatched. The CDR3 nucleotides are TGTGCCAGCAGCCCCGGGACAGCTTCTAACTATGGCTACACCTTC. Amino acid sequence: CASSPGTASNYGYTF.

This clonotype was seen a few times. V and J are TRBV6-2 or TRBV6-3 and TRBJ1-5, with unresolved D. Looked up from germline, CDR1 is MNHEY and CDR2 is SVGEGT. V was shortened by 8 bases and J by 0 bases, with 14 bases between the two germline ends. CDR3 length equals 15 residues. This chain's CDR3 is CASSVTLYSNQPQHF. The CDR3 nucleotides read TGTGCCAGCTCCGTTACACTGTATAGCAATCAGCCCCAGCATTTT.

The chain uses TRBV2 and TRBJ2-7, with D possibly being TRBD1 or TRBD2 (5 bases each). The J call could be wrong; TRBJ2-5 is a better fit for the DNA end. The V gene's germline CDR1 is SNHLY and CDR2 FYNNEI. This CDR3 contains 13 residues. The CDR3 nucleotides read TGTGCCAGCACCCTAATAGGGGAGAAGACCCAGTACTTC. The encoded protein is CASTLIGEKTQYF.

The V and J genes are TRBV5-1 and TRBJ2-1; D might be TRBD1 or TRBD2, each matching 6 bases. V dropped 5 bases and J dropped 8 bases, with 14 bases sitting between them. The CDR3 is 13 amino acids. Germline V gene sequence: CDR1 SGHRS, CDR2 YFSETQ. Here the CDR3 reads CASRQGGGDEQFF. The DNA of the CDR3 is TGCGCCAGCAGACAGGGAGGAGGGGATGAGCAGTTCTTC.

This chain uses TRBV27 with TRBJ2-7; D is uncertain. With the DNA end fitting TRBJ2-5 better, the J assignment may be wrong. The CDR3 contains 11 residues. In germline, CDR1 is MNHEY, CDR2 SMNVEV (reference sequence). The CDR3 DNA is TGTGCCACCGACTCGACCGAGACCCAGTACTTC. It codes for CATDSTETQYF.

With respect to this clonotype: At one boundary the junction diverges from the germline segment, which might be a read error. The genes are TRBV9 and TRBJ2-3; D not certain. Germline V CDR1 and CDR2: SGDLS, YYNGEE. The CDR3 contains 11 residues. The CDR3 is CASSVTDTLYF. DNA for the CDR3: TGTGCCAGCAGCGTAACAGATACGCTGTATTTT.

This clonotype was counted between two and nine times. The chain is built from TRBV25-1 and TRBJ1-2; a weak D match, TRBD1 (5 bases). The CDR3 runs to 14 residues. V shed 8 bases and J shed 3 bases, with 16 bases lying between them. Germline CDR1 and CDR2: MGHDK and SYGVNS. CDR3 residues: CASQGRGVDYGYTF. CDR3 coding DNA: TGTGCCAGCCAAGGAAGGGGTGTCGACTATGGCTACACCTTC.

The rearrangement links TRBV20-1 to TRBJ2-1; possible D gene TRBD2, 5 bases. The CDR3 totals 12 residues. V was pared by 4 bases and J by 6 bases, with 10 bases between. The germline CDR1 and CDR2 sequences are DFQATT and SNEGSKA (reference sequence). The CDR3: CSAKSGTNEQFF. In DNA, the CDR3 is TGCAGTGCTAAGAGCGGAACCAATGAGCAGTTCTTC.

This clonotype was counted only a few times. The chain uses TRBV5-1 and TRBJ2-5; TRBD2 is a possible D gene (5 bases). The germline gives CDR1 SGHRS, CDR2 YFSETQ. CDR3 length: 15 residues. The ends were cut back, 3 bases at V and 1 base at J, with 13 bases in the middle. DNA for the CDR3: TGCGCCAGCAGCTCTTCCGCACTAGTCCAAGAGACCCAGTACTTC. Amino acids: CASSSSALVQETQYF. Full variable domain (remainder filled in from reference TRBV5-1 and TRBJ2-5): KAGVTQTPRYLIKTRGQQVTLSCSPISGHRSVSWYQQTPGQGLQFLFEYFSETQRNKGNFPGRFSGRQFSNSRSEMNVSTLELGDSALYLCASSSSALVQETQYFGPGTRLLVL.